This T cell receptor beta chain was captured by sequencing in a study of cytomegalovirus exposure and HLA in healthy donors. The overall study: Later analysis reported that the roughly 110 validation repertoires shared the platform of the roughly 670 first-cohort repertoires.

Study-level points and caveats: Using the classifier, cytomegalovirus status was reportedly diagnosed with high specificity and sensitivity. The study flagged about 150 TCR beta chains as cytomegalovirus-associated. First-cohort TCR clusters were later found to tend to co-occur in the approximately 120 validation repertoires.

CDR3 size: 13 residues. Trimming took off 5 bases at V and 3 bases at J, with 10 bases between the two ends. Germline V gene data show CDR1 as MNHEY and CDR2 as SMNVEV (reference sequence). The data were produced by immunoSEQ multiplex PCR, yet TCRdb's version contains in-frame clones alone and is incomplete. The repertoire consists of hundreds of thousands of clones, with 80% to 95% occurring once and the leading ten covering approximately 3%. Concerning this clone itself: No antigen is known for it.

The sample consisted of PBMCs. This receptor was obtained from a woman in her 30s in good health and CMV-seronegative. The chain combines TRBV27 with TRBJ2-5; tentatively, D is TRBD1 or TRBD2 (5 bases each). The CDR3 protein is CASSIGTEETQYF. As DNA, the CDR3 is TGTGCCAGCAGTATCGGGACCGAAGAGACCCAGTACTTC.